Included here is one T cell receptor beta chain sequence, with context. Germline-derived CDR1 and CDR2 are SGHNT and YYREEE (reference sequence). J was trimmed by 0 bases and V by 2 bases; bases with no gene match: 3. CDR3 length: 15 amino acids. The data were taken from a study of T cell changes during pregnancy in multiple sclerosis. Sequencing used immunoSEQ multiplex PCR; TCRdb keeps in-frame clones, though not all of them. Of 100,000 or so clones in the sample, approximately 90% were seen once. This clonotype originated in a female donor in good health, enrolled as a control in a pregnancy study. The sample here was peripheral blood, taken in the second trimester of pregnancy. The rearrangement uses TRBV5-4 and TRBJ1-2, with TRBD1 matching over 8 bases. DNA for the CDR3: TGTGCCAGCAGCTTTGGGACAGGACCTAACTATGGCTACACCTTC. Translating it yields CASSFGTGPNYGYTF.